The T cell receptor (beta chain) under discussion was sequenced for a study of T-cell memory formation after mild COVID-19. Study background: TCR clusters were largely donor specific.

The study's findings and limits: Second-wave clones that peaked on day 37 lacked confirmed SARS-CoV-2 specificity. Chiefly within CM and EM were the contracting CD4+ clones; CD8+ ones were within EMRA.

The V gene lost 1 base and the J gene lost 6 bases, with 12 bases spanning the gap. The CDR3 loop spans 14 amino acids. Germline lookup yields CDR1 LGHDT and CDR2 YNNKEL (reference sequence). Only a few counts were recorded for this clonotype. As yet, its antigen is unknown. Sample barcodes and UMIs were carried by the TCR alpha and TCR beta cDNA libraries that 5'RACE generated with constant-segment primers. Each CDR3 protein gets one entry after TCRdb re-called the 5' RACE reads with MiXCR. Of about 450,000 distinct CDR3 sequences detected, around a quarter appear once; the ten largest clones hold around 13%.

V and J are TRBV3-1 and TRBJ1-2, with a weak D call TRBD1 (5 bases). Sequenced input: PBMCs or a T cell subset sorted from them (not recorded which). The clonotype comes from an adult woman who had mild COVID-19 (a few samples of this study predate the infection). Cell type and time point are not known. DNA of the CDR3: TGTGCCAGCAGCCAAGTGGGGGGAGTCCATGGCTACACCTTC. Its translation: CASSQVGGVHGYTF.